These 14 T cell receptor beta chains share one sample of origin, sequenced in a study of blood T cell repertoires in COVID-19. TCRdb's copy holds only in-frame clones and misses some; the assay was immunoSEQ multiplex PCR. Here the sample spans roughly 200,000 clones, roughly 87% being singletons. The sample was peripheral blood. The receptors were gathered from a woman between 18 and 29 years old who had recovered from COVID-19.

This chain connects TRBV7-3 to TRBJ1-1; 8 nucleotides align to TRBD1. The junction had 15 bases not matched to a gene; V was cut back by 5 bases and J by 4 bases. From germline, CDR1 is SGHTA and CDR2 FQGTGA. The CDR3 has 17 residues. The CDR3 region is CASSIRTGRLFPTEAFF. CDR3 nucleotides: TGTGCCAGCAGCATAAGGACAGGGCGCCTGTTCCCCACTGAAGCTTTCTTT. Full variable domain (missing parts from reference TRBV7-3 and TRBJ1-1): GAGVSQTPSNKVTEKGKYVELRCDPISGHTALYWYRQSLGQGPEFLIYFQGTGAADDSGLPNDRFFAVRPEGSVSTLKIQRTERGDSAVYLCASSIRTGRLFPTEAFFGQGTRLTVV.

The CDR3 region is CASSWSLILVDGSSGNTIYF. As DNA, the CDR3 is TGTGCCAGCAGCTGGTCCCTTATCTTGGTCGACGGGAGCTCTGGAAACACCATATATTTT. V and J are TRBV5-5 and TRBJ1-3; no reliable D call. CDR3 length: 20 residues. Germline CDR1 and CDR2: SGHKS and YYEKEE (reference sequence). Trimming stripped 3 bases from V and 0 bases from J, with 25 bases between. Using reference TRBV5-5 and TRBJ1-3 for the parts outside the CDR3, the full variable domain is DAGVTQSPTHLIKTRGQQVTLRCSPISGHKSVSWYQQVLGQGPQFIFQYYEKEERGRGNFPDRFSARQFPNYSSELNVNALLLGDSALYLCASSWSLILVDGSSGNTIYFGEGSWLTVV.

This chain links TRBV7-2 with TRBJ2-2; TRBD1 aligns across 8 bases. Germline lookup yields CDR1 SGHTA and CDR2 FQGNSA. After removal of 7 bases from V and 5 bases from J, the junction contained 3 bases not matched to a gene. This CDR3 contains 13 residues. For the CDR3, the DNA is TGTGCCAGCAACACAGGGGGTACCGGGGAGCTGTTTTTT. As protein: CASNTGGTGELFF.

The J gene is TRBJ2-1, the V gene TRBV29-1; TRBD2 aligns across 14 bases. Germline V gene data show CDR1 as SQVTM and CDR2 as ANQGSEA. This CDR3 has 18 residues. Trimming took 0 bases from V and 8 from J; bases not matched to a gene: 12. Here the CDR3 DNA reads TGCAGCGTTGAAGACCTGCCCGGGACTAGCGGGAGTTCTGATGAGCAGTTCTTC. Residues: CSVEDLPGTSGSSDEQFF.

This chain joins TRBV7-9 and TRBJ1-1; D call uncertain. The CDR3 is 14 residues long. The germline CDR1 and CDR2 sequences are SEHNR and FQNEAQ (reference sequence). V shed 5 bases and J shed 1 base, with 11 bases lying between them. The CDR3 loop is CASSAAGSNTEAFF. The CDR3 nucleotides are TGTGCCAGCAGCGCCGCTGGCTCGAACACTGAAGCTTTCTTT.

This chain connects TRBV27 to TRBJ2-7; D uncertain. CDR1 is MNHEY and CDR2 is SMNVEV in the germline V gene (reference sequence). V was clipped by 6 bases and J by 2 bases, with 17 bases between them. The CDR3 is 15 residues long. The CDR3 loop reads CASSPMNSSPYEQYF. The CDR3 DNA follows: TGTGCCAGCAGCCCGATGAACAGTTCCCCCTACGAGCAGTACTTC.

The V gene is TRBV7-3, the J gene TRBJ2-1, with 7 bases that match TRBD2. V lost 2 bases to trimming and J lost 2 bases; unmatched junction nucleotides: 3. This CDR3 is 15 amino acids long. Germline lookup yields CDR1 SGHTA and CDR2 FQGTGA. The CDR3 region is CASSLLAVPYNEQFF. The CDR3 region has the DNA TGTGCCAGCAGCTTACTAGCGGTCCCCTACAATGAGCAGTTCTTC.

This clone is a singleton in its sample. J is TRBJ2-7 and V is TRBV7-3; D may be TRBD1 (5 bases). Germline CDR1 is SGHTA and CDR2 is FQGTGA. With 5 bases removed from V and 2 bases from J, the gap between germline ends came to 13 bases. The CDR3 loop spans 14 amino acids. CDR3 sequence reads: CASSPDDSTYEQYF. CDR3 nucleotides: TGTGCCAGCAGCCCCGATGACAGCACCTACGAGCAGTACTTC.

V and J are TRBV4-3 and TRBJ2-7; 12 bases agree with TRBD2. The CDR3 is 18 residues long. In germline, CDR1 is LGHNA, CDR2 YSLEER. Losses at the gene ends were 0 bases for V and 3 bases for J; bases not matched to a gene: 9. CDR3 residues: CASSQEERTSGTVYEQYF. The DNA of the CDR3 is TGCGCCAGCAGCCAAGAGGAGCGGACTAGCGGGACCGTCTACGAGCAGTACTTC.

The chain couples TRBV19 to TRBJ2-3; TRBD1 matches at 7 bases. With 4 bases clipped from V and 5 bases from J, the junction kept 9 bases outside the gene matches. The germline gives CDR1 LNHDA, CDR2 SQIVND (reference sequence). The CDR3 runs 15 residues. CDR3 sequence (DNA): TGTGCCAGTAGTAAATCCCCTACAGGGGAAGATACGCAGTATTTT. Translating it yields CASSKSPTGEDTQYF.

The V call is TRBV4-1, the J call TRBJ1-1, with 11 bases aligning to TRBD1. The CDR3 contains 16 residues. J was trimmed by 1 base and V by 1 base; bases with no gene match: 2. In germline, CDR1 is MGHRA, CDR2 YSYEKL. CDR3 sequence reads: CASSQVGQGANTEAFF. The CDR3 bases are TGCGCCAGCAGCCAAGTAGGACAGGGGGCGAACACTGAAGCTTTCTTT.

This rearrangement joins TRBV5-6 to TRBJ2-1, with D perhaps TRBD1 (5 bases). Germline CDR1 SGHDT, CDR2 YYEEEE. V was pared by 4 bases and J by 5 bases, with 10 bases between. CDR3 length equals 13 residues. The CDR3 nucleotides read TGTGCCAGCAGCCCTGACAGTGACAATGAGCAGTTCTTC. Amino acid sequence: CASSPDSDNEQFF.

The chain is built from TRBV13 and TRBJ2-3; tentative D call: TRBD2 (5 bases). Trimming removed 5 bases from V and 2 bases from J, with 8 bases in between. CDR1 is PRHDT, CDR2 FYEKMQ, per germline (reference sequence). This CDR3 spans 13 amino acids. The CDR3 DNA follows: TGTGCCAGCAGCCGAGGGTCCACAGATACGCAGTATTTT. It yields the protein CASSRGSTDTQYF.

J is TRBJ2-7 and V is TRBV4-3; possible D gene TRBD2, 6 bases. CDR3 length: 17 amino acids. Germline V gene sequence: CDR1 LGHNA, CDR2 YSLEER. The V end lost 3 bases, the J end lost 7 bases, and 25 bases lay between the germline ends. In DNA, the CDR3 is TGCGCCAGCAGCCAGGCTTCAGGGACTCTAGAGATAAGGGAGCAGTACTTC. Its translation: CASSQASGTLEIREQYF.